These 21 T cell receptor beta chains originate from one sample sequenced in a study of vaccination and CD4 T cells after COVID-19. This sample's treatment: approximately nine-day PBMC culture with coronavirus spike peptide pools or control peptides (ViraFEST assay). Cultured CD4+ T cell DNA was sequenced using the Oncomine TCR Beta short-read assay. MiXCR, run by TCRdb on the PCR reads, gives a single entry per CDR3 protein. The table has about 19,000 distinct CDR3 sequences, approximately 60% seen once; the top ten hold around 8%. Antigens for these TCRs are unknown. The specimen was CD4+ T cells from blood, cultured in vitro. The receptors stem from a human donor who had recovered from COVID-19.

The chain links TRBV6-1 to TRBJ2-3; D may be TRBD2 (7 bases). V was trimmed by 7 bases and J by 4 bases, leaving 18 bases between them. From germline, CDR1 is MNHNS and CDR2 SASEGT. This CDR3 contains 15 residues. The CDR3 DNA follows: TGTGCCAGCACCCTAGGAGGGGGGGCTGCAGATACGCAGTATTTT. Translating gives CASTLGGGAADTQYF.

The chain recombines TRBV7-9 with TRBJ1-1, with 10 bases identical to TRBD1. The CDR3 spans 16 residues. V lost 1 base and J lost 2; bases outside the gene matches: 4. The germline V gene encodes CDR1 SEHNR and CDR2 FQNEAQ (reference sequence). The chain's CDR3 is CASSLGTGGANTEAFF. The CDR3 DNA sequence: TGTGCCAGCAGCTTAGGGACAGGGGGGGCTAACACTGAAGCTTTCTTT.

This clonotype was seen only a few times. The J gene is TRBJ2-2, the V gene TRBV20-1; TRBD2 matches at 14 bases. The CDR3 spans 20 residues. Germline lookup yields CDR1 DFQATT and CDR2 SNEGSKA (reference sequence). V shed 3 bases, J shed 4 bases, and the junction held 16 bases outside the gene matches. The CDR3 DNA follows: TGCAGTGCTAGCTCCTGGGAGACTAGCGGGAGGGCCTTTGGCACCGGGGAGCTGTTTTTT. The encoded protein is CSASSWETSGRAFGTGELFF.

This clonotype came up a few times. The chain uses TRBV20-1 and TRBJ2-3; 10 bases match TRBD2. CDR3 length: 14 amino acids. CDR1 and CDR2 (germline): DFQATT, SNEGSKA (reference sequence). CDR3 nucleotide sequence: TGCAGCGGAGCTAGCGGGAGTATCACAGATACGCAGTATTTT. Amino acid sequence: CSGASGSITDTQYF.

The chain combines TRBV27 with TRBJ2-5; TRBD2 might be the D (7 bases). V shed 3 bases and J shed 4 bases, with 15 bases lying between them. CDR1 is MNHEY, CDR2 SMNVEV, per germline (reference sequence). The length of the CDR3 is 15 residues. The CDR3 DNA is TGTGCCAGCAGTTTTCGCGGGGGAGGGGGAGAGACCCAGTACTTC. Translated, it gives CASSFRGGGGETQYF.

The J gene is TRBJ1-4, the V gene TRBV20-1; tentative D call: TRBD1 (5 bases). Germline lookup yields CDR1 DFQATT and CDR2 SNEGSKA (reference sequence). V lost 4 bases and J 1 base, leaving 19 bases between the germline ends. The CDR3 sequence is 17 residues long. The CDR3 DNA reads as TGCAGTGCTAAAGCCGGGGCAACAGACCAAACTAATGAAAAACTGTTTTTT. The encoded protein is CSAKAGATDQTNEKLFF.

This clonotype was observed a few times. The chain is built from TRBV20-1 and TRBJ1-2; TRBD1 matches 8 bases. The V segment lost 7 bases and the J segment 2 bases; nucleotides outside the gene matches: 3. Germline CDR1 and CDR2: DFQATT and SNEGSKA (reference sequence). There are 12 residues in the CDR3. In DNA, the CDR3 is TGCAGTGGGACAGGGCAGAACTATGGCTACACCTTC. Residues: CSGTGQNYGYTF.

The chain links TRBV2 to TRBJ2-1; possible D gene TRBD2, 6 bases. Germline V gene data show CDR1 as SNHLY and CDR2 as FYNNEI. Trimming removed 10 bases from V and 6 bases from J, with 16 bases in between. CDR3 length: 13 residues. The CDR3 region has the DNA TGTGCCACCGGGACTCCCGTCCTCAATGAGCAGTTCTTC. This sequence encodes CATGTPVLNEQFF.

CDR3 sequence (DNA): TGTGCCAGCAGTTTCACAGGTCGGGCCCGGCTAGCGGGAGCGTCGGAGTACTTC. Its translation is CASSFTGRARLAGASEYF. The V and J genes are TRBV6-5 and TRBJ2-5; TRBD2 aligns across 10 bases. The junction had 23 bases not matched to a gene; V was cut back by 4 bases and J by 12 bases. The V gene's germline CDR1 is MNHEY and CDR2 SVGAGI. This CDR3 spans 18 amino acids.

Note on this clonotype: Compared with germline, one end of the junction differs, possibly owing to a read error. The gene calls are TRBV11-3 and TRBJ2-3; D is uncertain. Germline V CDR1 and CDR2: SGHNT, YENEEA. This CDR3 comprises 13 residues. As DNA, the CDR3 is TGTGCCAGCAGCTTAGGACCCACATATACGCAGTATTTT. As protein: CASSLGPTYTQYF.

The chain combines TRBV7-9 with TRBJ2-1, with D uncertain. Trimming stripped 1 base from V and 6 bases from J, with 13 bases between. In germline, CDR1 is SEHNR, CDR2 FQNEAQ (reference sequence). The CDR3 covers 15 residues. Here the CDR3 reads CASSLDRIHLNEQFF. CDR3 DNA: TGTGCCAGCAGCTTAGATCGTATACACCTCAATGAGCAGTTCTTC.

This clonotype is termed large. V is TRBV20-1 and J is TRBJ2-5; no firm D call. The V end was cut by 1 base, the J end by 2 bases, with 5 bases between. The CDR3 runs 12 residues. From germline, CDR1 is DFQATT and CDR2 SNEGSKA (reference sequence). The CDR3 loop reads CSARAAQETQYF. The CDR3 DNA is TGCAGTGCTAGAGCGGCACAAGAGACCCAGTACTTC.

The chain couples TRBV28 to TRBJ1-3; D gene unclear. The CDR3 has 12 residues. The ends were cut back, 3 bases at V and 6 bases at J, with 6 bases in the middle. Germline values: CDR1 MDHEN, CDR2 SYDVKM. The CDR3 nucleotides are TGTGCCAGCAGTTTGACACAAAACACCATATATTTT. Translation gives CASSLTQNTIYF.

In this sample, this clonotype turned up once. The CDR3 reads CASQERGPTRAQYF. CDR3 nucleotides: TGTGCCAGCCAGGAGAGGGGTCCTACCCGGGCCCAGTACTTC. The V and J genes are TRBV19 and TRBJ2-5, with D possibly being TRBD1 or TRBD2 (5 bases each). CDR1 and CDR2 (germline): LNHDA, SQIVND (reference sequence). The CDR3 totals 14 residues. The ends were cut back, 9 bases at V and 9 bases at J, with 23 bases in the middle. Together with reference TRBV19 and TRBJ2-5, the CDR3 gives the full variable domain: DGGITQSPKYLFRKEGQNVTLSCEQNLNHDAMYWYRQDPGQGLRLIYYSQIVNDFQKGDIAEGYSVSREKKESFPLTVTSAQKNPTAFYLCASQERGPTRAQYFGPGTRLLVL.

The CDR3 DNA reads as TGTGCCAGCAGCTTAGGCCCCTACAATGAGCAGTTCTTC. It codes for CASSLGPYNEQFF. The chain has TRBV11-3 and TRBJ2-1; D is ambiguous. Deletions cut 1 base from V and 2 bases from J, with 3 bases between. CDR3 length: 13 residues. Germline CDR1 is SGHNT and CDR2 is YENEEA.

By share of the sample, this clonotype is medium-sized. The chain recombines TRBV4-1 with TRBJ2-3; D assignment may be TRBD1 or TRBD2 (5 bases each). Trimming shortened V by 1 base and J by 3 bases, and 20 bases separated the two germline ends. Germline V gene data show CDR1 as MGHRA and CDR2 as YSYEKL. This CDR3 is 18 amino acids long. CDR3 sequence (DNA): TGCGCCAGCAGCCAAGGGTTGGGCGGTATGGGACGAACAGATACGCAGTATTTT. It encodes CASSQGLGGMGRTDTQYF.

This rearrangement joins TRBV10-3 to TRBJ2-2; 10 nucleotides align to TRBD2. The CDR3 totals 15 residues. Germline values: CDR1 ENHRY, CDR2 SYGVKD. V was pared by 5 bases and J by 4 bases, with 4 bases of the junction left unmatched. This chain's CDR3 is CAISLGTSVTGELFF. The CDR3 DNA reads TGTGCCATCAGTCTTGGGACTAGCGTCACCGGGGAGCTGTTTTTT.

The chain employs TRBV7-2 and TRBJ2-2, with 10 bases lining up with TRBD2. Germline assignment: CDR1 SGHTA and CDR2 FQGNSA. Trimming at V came to 4 bases and at J to 5 bases, leaving 1 base not matched to a gene. This CDR3 is 14 amino acids long. The DNA of the CDR3 is TGTGCCAGCAGCTCGACTAGCGGGACCGGGGAGCTGTTTTTT. Protein: CASSSTSGTGELFF.

The V and J genes are TRBV25-1 and TRBJ2-3; D gene unclear. Trimming cost V 4 bases and J 0 bases, with 8 bases left between them. The CDR3 has 14 residues. Germline CDR1 reads MGHDK; CDR2 reads SYGVNS. Written as DNA, the CDR3 is TGTGCCAGCAGTGGACGACCTAGCACAGATACGCAGTATTTT. This encodes CASSGRPSTDTQYF.

This clonotype came up a few times. The rearrangement uses TRBV15 and TRBJ1-2; D call uncertain. Trimming took 5 bases from V and 2 from J, leaving 9 bases between them. CDR1 LNHNV and CDR2 YYDKDF come from the germline V gene (reference sequence). The CDR3 has 13 amino acids. The CDR3 coding sequence is TGTGCCACCAGCTCCCAGTTAAACTATGGCTACACCTTC. Residues: CATSSQLNYGYTF. Variable domain in full (rest from reference TRBV15 and TRBJ1-2): DAMVIQNPRYQVTQFGKPVTLSCSQTLNHNVMYWYQQKSSQAPKLLFHYYDKDFNNEADTPDNFQSRRPNTSFCFLDIRSPGLGDTAMYLCATSSQLNYGYTFGSGTRLTVV.

The V call is TRBV7-3, the J call TRBJ2-1, with TRBD2 as a possible D gene (5 bases). The better agreement between TRBJ2-7 and the DNA end casts doubt on the J call. This CDR3 is 13 amino acids long. Germline V gene data show CDR1 as SGHTA and CDR2 as FQGTGA. The CDR3 here is CASSLTPAGEQYF. DNA for the CDR3: TGTGCCAGCAGCTTAACGCCGGCGGGCGAGCAGTACTTC.